The 2 T cell receptor beta chains in this list originate from one sample, sequenced in a study of blood T cell repertoires in COVID-19. Measured with immunoSEQ multiplex PCR; TCRdb has only the in-frame clones, and not every one. The data hold around 260,000 clones, with around 84% observed a single time. The material sequenced was PBMCs or T cells enriched from blood (not recorded which). These receptors came from a man between 25 and 39 years old with acute COVID-19.

The CDR3 spells CASSITRSTGELFF. The CDR3 coding sequence is TGTGCCAGTAGTATCACTAGATCAACCGGGGAGCTGTTTTTT. The V and J genes are TRBV19 and TRBJ2-2; D is perhaps TRBD2 (5 bases). Trimming took 3 bases from V and 5 from J, leaving 10 bases between them. Germline loops: CDR1 LNHDA, CDR2 SQIVND (reference sequence). The CDR3 is 14 amino acids.

J is TRBJ2-7 and V is TRBV4-2, with a tentative D call TRBD1 (6 bases). The germline V gene encodes CDR1 LGHNA and CDR2 YNFKEQ. The CDR3 has 17 amino acids. V shed 4 bases and J shed 1 base, with 20 bases lying between them. CDR3: CASSPTGALLPSYEQYV. CDR3 bases: TGTGCCAGCAGCCCGACAGGAGCACTCCTACCTTCCTACGAGCAGTACGTC.